The clone carrying this TCR beta chain was counted at least ten times. Antigen unknown. These data originate in a study of T-cell reconstitution after alpha-beta-depleted transplantation in children. Study observations and caveats: As was reported, about two months after transplant, alpha-beta T cells came from several hundred expanded graft clones. Some patients showed high day-60 TCRbeta diversity, which derived from surviving recipient T cells and thymic progenitors. From newly produced T cells came most of the T-cell counts and diversity one year after transplant.

Molecular barcoding with unique molecular identifiers was used for the TCRbeta library. TCRdb analysed the PCR reads with MiXCR anew, one entry per CDR3 protein. The data hold about 300,000 distinct CDR3 sequences, with just over 7.5% observed a single time. Trimming shortened V by 1 base and J by 12 bases, and 15 bases separated the two germline ends. This CDR3 contains 13 residues. CDR1 and CDR2 (germline): SGHVS, FQNEAQ. The sequence was obtained from a female patient aged 2 to 10 who had a stem cell transplant for Fanconi anemia, so the T cells may come from the graft donor. This specimen was peripheral blood, taken 360 days after TCRalphabeta/CD19-depleted stem cell transplant. The chain has TRBV7-8 and TRBJ1-2; the D gene is possibly TRBD1 (5 bases). The CDR3 loop is CASSLGPRGSDTF. DNA for the CDR3: TGTGCCAGCAGCTTAGGTCCAAGGGGCTCGGACACCTTC.